Listed here are 27 T cell receptor beta chains from one sample, sequenced in a study of CD8 T cells in Susac syndrome. Reverse transcription of 0.5 to 1 ug RNA was performed with random hexamers. TCRdb reprocessed the immunoSEQ multiplex PCR reads via MiXCR and lists one record per CDR3 protein. The sample holds around 130,000 distinct CDR3 sequences, about 90% seen once. Sequenced sample: CD8+ T cells from PBMCs. These receptor sequences come from a human donor with multiple sclerosis.

The chain employs TRBV5-6 and TRBJ2-1; TRBD1 matches 8 bases. Germline-derived CDR1 and CDR2 are SGHDT and YYEEEE. This CDR3 region has 13 residues. The V and J ends lost 5 bases and 5 bases, in that order; junction bases with no gene match: 3. The CDR3, as DNA: TGTGCCAGCAGTTGGACAGGGAACAATGAGCAGTTCTTC. It translates to CASSWTGNNEQFF.

The chain is built from TRBV13 and TRBJ1-2; D is ambiguous. V dropped 5 bases and J dropped 4 bases, with 8 bases sitting between them. CDR1 is PRHDT, CDR2 FYEKMQ, per germline (reference sequence). There are 12 residues in the CDR3. As DNA, the CDR3 is TGTGCCAGCAGCGCCTCGGGCTATGGCTACACCTTC. Translated: CASSASGYGYTF.

The chain links TRBV6-2 or TRBV6-3 to TRBJ2-6, with unresolved D. The CDR3 extends over 13 amino acids. CDR1 MNHEY and CDR2 SVGEGT come from the germline V gene. Trimming took off 7 bases at V and 4 bases at J, with 8 bases between the two ends. This chain's CDR3 is CASMRDGANVLTF. CDR3 nucleotide sequence: TGTGCCAGCATGAGAGACGGGGCCAACGTCCTGACTTTC.

Details on this clonotype: The junction and the germline gene differ at one end; a read error may be behind it. In DNA, the CDR3 is TGTGCCAGCAGCAATTCGCGCGGGTCGGACAGGGTTGACTTC. Translated, it gives CASSNSRGSDRVDF. The V gene is TRBV4-2, the J gene TRBJ2-7, with TRBD1 identical over 8 bases. The CDR3 covers 14 residues. Germline V gives CDR1 LGHNA, CDR2 YNFKEQ.

The sample holds a few counts of this clonotype. The chain couples TRBV6-5 to TRBJ2-7; possibly TRBD1 for D (6 bases). CDR1 MNHEY and CDR2 SVGAGI come from the germline V gene. V was cut by 2 bases and J by 4 bases, with 12 bases left in between. This CDR3 contains 14 residues. The CDR3 region is CASSYARGSYEQYF. CDR3 bases: TGTGCCAGCAGTTACGCCAGGGGATCATACGAGCAGTACTTC.

The gene calls are TRBV5-5 and TRBJ2-5; no reliable D call. The V end was cut by 5 bases, the J end by 7 bases, with 12 bases between. This CDR3 has 12 residues. Germline CDR1 reads SGHKS; CDR2 reads YYEKEE (reference sequence). As DNA, the CDR3 is TGTGCCAGCAGTCCAGCCCCTGGGACCCAGTACTTC. Translating gives CASSPAPGTQYF.

The rearrangement uses TRBV6-5 and TRBJ2-2; no clear D gene. The germline V gene has CDR1 MNHEY and CDR2 SVGAGI. Trimming removed 0 bases from V and 6 bases from J, with 11 bases in between. This CDR3 region has 15 residues. This CDR3 reads CASSYSGNRAGELFF. DNA for the CDR3: TGTGCCAGCAGTTACTCGGGGAATCGGGCCGGGGAGCTGTTTTTT.

The V gene is TRBV7-9, the J gene TRBJ1-1; no definite D call. Trimming removed 5 bases at V and 0 bases at J, with 10 bases between. CDR3 length: 14 residues. Germline values: CDR1 SEHNR, CDR2 FQNEAQ (reference sequence). CDR3 sequence: CASSPSVLNTEAFF. CDR3 DNA: TGTGCCAGCAGCCCCAGCGTCTTGAACACTGAAGCTTTCTTT. Together with reference TRBV7-9 and TRBJ1-1, the CDR3 gives the full variable domain: DTGVSQNPRHKITKRGQNVTFRCDPISEHNRLYWYRQTLGQGPEFLTYFQNEAQLEKSRLLSDRFSAERPKGSFSTLEIQRTEQGDSAMYLCASSPSVLNTEAFFGQGTRLTVV.

The rearrangement links TRBV5-4 to TRBJ2-1; TRBD1 aligns across 7 bases. V gave up 2 bases and J gave up 8 bases; unmatched junction bases: 4. The CDR3 extends over 13 amino acids. Germline CDR1 is SGHNT and CDR2 is YYREEE (reference sequence). The CDR3 loop is CASSFDRADEQFF. The CDR3 bases are TGTGCCAGCAGCTTCGACAGGGCGGATGAGCAGTTCTTC. Supplemented by reference TRBV5-4 and TRBJ2-1, the full variable domain reads ETGVTQSPTHLIKTRGQQVTLRCSSQSGHNTVSWYQQALGQGPQFIFQYYREEENGRGNFPPRFSGLQFPNYSSELNVNALELDDSALYLCASSFDRADEQFFGPGTRLTVL.

V is TRBV7-9 and J is TRBJ1-1; D is perhaps TRBD1 (5 bases). Germline V gene lookup returns CDR1 SEHNR and CDR2 FQNEAQ (reference sequence). V was shortened by 7 bases and J by 4 bases, with 22 bases between the two germline ends. This CDR3 has 16 amino acids. The CDR3: CASIQVPGAPGTEAFF. The DNA of the CDR3 is TGTGCCAGCATCCAAGTCCCCGGGGCCCCGGGCACTGAAGCTTTCTTT.

The count of this clonotype is one. CDR3 sequence reads: CASSQDNPSLRETQYF. The CDR3 coding sequence is TGCGCCAGCAGTCAAGATAACCCTAGCCTCCGGGAGACCCAGTACTTC. The chain has TRBV23-1 and TRBJ2-5; a possible D gene is TRBD2 (5 bases). TRBV23-1 belongs to the ORF category, with a function that is uncertain. CDR3 length: 16 residues. Trimming removed 2 bases at V and 5 bases at J, with 18 bases between.

V usage is TRBV2 and J usage is TRBJ2-1; D remains unclear. The V gene's germline CDR1 is SNHLY and CDR2 FYNNEI. The CDR3 extends over 14 amino acids. With 5 bases removed from V and 7 bases from J, the gap between germline ends came to 15 bases. The CDR3 loop reads CASSLLTLYNEQFF. Here the CDR3 DNA reads TGTGCCAGCAGTCTCCTTACTTTGTATAATGAGCAGTTCTTC.

The chain carries TRBV4-3 and TRBJ2-7, with TRBD1 as a possible D gene (5 bases). The germline gives CDR1 LGHNA, CDR2 YSLEER. V was trimmed by 6 bases and J by 3 bases, leaving 18 bases between them. The CDR3 is 15 amino acids. The CDR3 DNA is TGCGCCAGCAGGGGCGAAAGGTGGGGCTACTACGAGCAGTACTTC. Protein sequence: CASRGERWGYYEQYF.

CDR3 DNA: TGTGCCAGCGCCGGCGGGAGGGGTCCCTACAATGAGCAGTTCTTC. Its protein product is CASAGGRGPYNEQFF. The chain carries TRBV7-9 and TRBJ2-1, with TRBD2 matching 9 bases. The V and J ends lost 8 bases and 2 bases, in that order; junction bases with no gene match: 7. The CDR3 is 15 amino acids. The germline V gene has CDR1 SEHNR and CDR2 FQNEAQ (reference sequence).

The rearrangement links TRBV6-5 to TRBJ2-3; D remains unclear. This CDR3 is 14 amino acids long. CDR1 and CDR2 from the germline V gene are MNHEY and SVGAGI. The V and J ends lost 0 bases and 0 bases respectively, with 4 bases between them. CDR3 nucleotides: TGTGCCAGCAGTTACTCCCGAAGCACAGATACGCAGTATTTT. Its protein product is CASSYSRSTDTQYF.

The gene calls are TRBV20-1 and TRBJ1-1, with a possible D match to TRBD1 (5 bases). The ends were cut back, 3 bases at V and 5 bases at J, with 13 bases in the middle. The CDR3 spans 13 residues. Germline V lookup: CDR1 DFQATT, CDR2 SNEGSKA (reference sequence). DNA of the CDR3: TGCAGTGCTAGTAGGGGAATAGGGACTGAAGCTTTCTTT. Amino acids: CSASRGIGTEAFF.

Regarding this clonotype: An end of the junction differs from the germline gene, which may be a read error. The gene calls are TRBV19 and TRBJ2-7; D is undetermined. Per the germline V gene, CDR1 is LNHDA and CDR2 is SQIVND (reference sequence). This CDR3 spans 14 amino acids. CDR3 coding DNA: TGCGCCAGTAGTTCGGGCGGTTTTTCCTACGAGCAGTACTTC. Encoded protein: CASSSGGFSYEQYF.

The chain has TRBV9 and TRBJ1-1; D gene uncertain. V dropped 0 bases and J dropped 1 base, with 7 bases sitting between them. The CDR3 has 14 amino acids. The germline CDR1 and CDR2 sequences are SGDLS and YYNGEE. This CDR3 is CASSVVLPNTEAFF. The CDR3 nucleotides read TGTGCCAGCAGCGTAGTGTTACCGAACACTGAAGCTTTCTTT.

The CDR3 sequence: CASSAGAGANVLTF. The CDR3 DNA sequence: TGTGCCAGCAGTGCGGGCGCTGGGGCCAACGTCCTGACTTTC. The V and J genes are TRBV2 and TRBJ2-6; D remains ambiguous. CDR3 length equals 14 residues. The germline gives CDR1 SNHLY, CDR2 FYNNEI. Trimming pared 4 bases from V and 2 bases from J, leaving 6 bases between.

The CDR3 DNA sequence: TGTGCCAGCAGTTTGACTTGGGGTGAGCAGTTCTTC. Its protein product is CASSLTWGEQFF. This sequence joins TRBV27 and TRBJ2-1, with D unclear. The ends were cut back, 3 bases at V and 9 bases at J, with 9 bases in the middle. The CDR3 length is 12 residues. The germline CDR1 and CDR2 sequences are MNHEY and SMNVEV (reference sequence).

The chain couples TRBV7-9 to TRBJ2-7; D is undetermined. The ends were cut back, 1 base at V and 2 bases at J, with 9 bases in the middle. CDR3 length: 14 amino acids. The germline CDR1 and CDR2 sequences are SEHNR and FQNEAQ (reference sequence). The CDR3: CASSLGARTYEQYF. In DNA, the CDR3 is TGTGCCAGCAGCTTAGGGGCCCGAACCTACGAGCAGTACTTC. The variable domain in full, with the rest retrieved from reference TRBV7-9 and TRBJ2-7, is DTGVSQNPRHKITKRGQNVTFRCDPISEHNRLYWYRQTLGQGPEFLTYFQNEAQLEKSRLLSDRFSAERPKGSFSTLEIQRTEQGDSAMYLCASSLGARTYEQYFGPGTRLTVT.

The chain has TRBV27 and TRBJ2-7; a weak D match, TRBD2 (6 bases). With 7 bases removed from V and 0 bases from J, the gap between germline ends came to 13 bases. Per the germline V gene, CDR1 is MNHEY and CDR2 is SMNVEV (reference sequence). The CDR3 consists of 14 residues. CDR3 nucleotides: TGTGCCAGCAAGCTAGCGACAAGCTCCTACGAGCAGTACTTC. It is translated as CASKLATSSYEQYF.

The chain couples TRBV4-2 to TRBJ2-5, with 8 bases identical to TRBD2. This CDR3 has 15 residues. Germline V CDR1 and CDR2: LGHNA, YNFKEQ. The V and J ends lost 1 base and 0 bases, in that order; junction bases with no gene match: 1. The CDR3 loop reads CASSQGAGDQETQYF. CDR3 DNA sequence: TGTGCCAGCAGCCAAGGAGCGGGGGACCAAGAGACCCAGTACTTC.

The chain uses TRBV6-2 or TRBV6-3 and TRBJ1-5; D is unresolved. The germline V gene encodes CDR1 MNHEY and CDR2 SVGEGT. CDR3 length: 15 amino acids. V lost 0 bases, J lost 8 bases, and 14 bases lay in between. The CDR3 nucleotides read TGTGCCAGCAGTTACTCGATATCAGGTTTTGAGCCCCAGCATTTT. Translated: CASSYSISGFEPQHF.

The chain is built from TRBV3-1 and TRBJ1-2, with D maybe TRBD1 (5 bases). Deletions cut 4 bases from V and 6 bases from J, with 9 bases between. CDR1 and CDR2 from the germline V gene are LGHDT and YNNKEL (reference sequence). The CDR3 has 12 amino acids. CDR3 residues: CASSPRGDGYTF. The CDR3 bases are TGTGCCAGCAGCCCGAGGGGTGATGGCTACACCTTC.

This clonotype occurred once. The J gene is TRBJ2-7, the V gene TRBV10-2; no definite D call. This CDR3 has 12 amino acids. The germline V gene encodes CDR1 WSHSY and CDR2 SAAADI. V was trimmed by 2 bases and J by 3 bases, leaving 5 bases between them. In DNA, the CDR3 is TGCGCCAGCAGTGAGAGCGACTACGAGCAGTACTTC. As protein: CASSESDYEQYF.

The V call is TRBV12-3 or TRBV12-4, the J call TRBJ2-3; D is possibly TRBD1 or TRBD2 (5 bases each). V lost 5 bases, J lost 0 bases, and 15 bases lay in between. The CDR3 sequence is 16 residues long. The CDR3 reads CASSPGPPPSTDTQYF. The CDR3 DNA follows: TGTGCCAGCAGTCCGGGGCCTCCCCCTAGCACAGATACGCAGTATTTT.